Sequencing of this TCR beta chain was carried out in a study of blood T cell repertoires in COVID-19 (dated by TCRdb to the early 2020s). The study in broad terms: The collaborator samples originated in the United States, Italy and Spain and spanned the acute and convalescent phases of COVID-19. The material from the prospective study consisted of cDNA or gDNA derived from T cells, B-cell-depleted T cells, or PBMCs. The dataset comprised deeply sampled blood TCRbeta repertoires from subjects exposed to, actively infected with, or recovered from COVID-19. The repertoires were released in a freely available public database meant as a resource for research on the immune response to SARS-CoV-2. The samples were drawn from the first 160 participants of the ongoing ImmuneRACE study and from over 950 subjects provided by 6 global collaborators. The sample metadata nearly always contained a de-identified subject ID, COVID-19 status, age in years and sex. Where HLA class I and class II types were available, the types were taken from metadata supplied by the sample provider, not from assay-based typing.

TCRbeta CDR3 regions were amplified from genomic DNA by means of the immunoSEQ Assay, a bias-controlled multiplex PCR. The authors' pipeline ran thus. The number of nucleated cells in each sample was estimated by amplification of reference gene primers within the assay. Sequence reads were collapsed and filtered to measure the absolute abundance of every unique TCRbeta CDR3 rearrangement. For each sample, productive Simpson clonality was calculated as the square root of Simpson's diversity index over productive rearrangements. TCRdb took over this immuneACCESS table, retaining in-frame rearrangements with V and J assigned. Such tables are incomplete; in checked studies, under half of the missing clones stem from an unresolved V gene, and the remainder is unexplained. The V and J calls and clone size come from that table; D and trimming were worked out from the DNA. The sample has 70,000 to 95,000 clones on record, about 88% of them singletons. The ten largest make up around 5% of the sample.

Each collaborating institution followed its own protocols to collect whole blood in K2EDTA tubes. Collaborator samples were shipped for TCRbeta analysis as frozen whole blood, isolated PBMCs, or DNA extracted from either sample type. To note about this clone: Its target antigen remains unknown. No much larger clone is present one base from it, and per-base qualities are unavailable.

The CDR3 runs 13 amino acids, cysteine and phenylalanine included. This entry keeps only the CDR3 DNA: 39 bases, framed from base 1. At the junction V is shortened by 6 bases and J by 3 bases, with 11 bases in between. From a lookup of the germline V gene (reference sequence), CDR1 and CDR2 are SEHNR and FQNEAQ. The investigation overall reported the following: The quantity of clinical and demographic metadata differed by source and by participant and was supplied without curation.

The source material was peripheral blood. The source of this sequence is an elderly woman with active COVID-19. The chain is assembled from TRBV7-9 and TRBJ1-1; a weak D assignment points to TRBD1 (6 bases agree). The CDR3 amino acid sequence is: CASRSQGDTEAFF. The DNA is TGTGCCAGCAGATCACAGGGAGACACTGAAGCTTTCTTT.